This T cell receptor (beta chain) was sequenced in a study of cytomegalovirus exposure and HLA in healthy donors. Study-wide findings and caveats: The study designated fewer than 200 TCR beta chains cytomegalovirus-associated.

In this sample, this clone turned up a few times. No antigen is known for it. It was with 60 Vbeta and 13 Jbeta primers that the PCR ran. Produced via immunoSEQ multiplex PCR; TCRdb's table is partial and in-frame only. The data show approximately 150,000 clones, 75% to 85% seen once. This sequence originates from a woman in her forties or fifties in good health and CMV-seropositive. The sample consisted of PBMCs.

The CDR3 loop is CASSLQPGTSGYEQYF. CDR3 in DNA: TGCGCCAGCAGCCTACAACCCGGGACTAGCGGTTACGAGCAGTACTTC. V gene TRBV5-1 combines with J gene TRBJ2-7; TRBD2 agrees at 11 bases. Trimming at V came to 4 bases and at J to 4 bases, leaving 10 bases not matched to a gene. The CDR3 totals 16 residues. Germline loops: CDR1 SGHRS, CDR2 YFSETQ.